This TCR beta chain was profiled in a study of OX40 agonist ivuxolimab in advanced cancers. The V gene lost 0 bases and the J gene lost 9 bases, with 21 bases spanning the gap. CDR3 length equals 17 residues. CDR1 and CDR2 from the germline V gene are KGHSH and LQKENI. Measured with immunoSEQ multiplex PCR; TCRdb has only the in-frame clones, and not every one. The sample includes about 98,000 clones, around 90% of them seen just once. This specimen consisted of CD4+ or CD8+ T cells sorted from blood, obtained in a trial of the OX40 agonist ivuxolimab. The sequence was collected from an adult with an advanced solid tumor such as melanoma, head and neck, liver or kidney cancer. V gene TRBV18 combines with J gene TRBJ1-5; a weak D match, TRBD1 (6 bases). The CDR3 DNA reads TGTGCCAGCTCACCACCCCCTGGGAACAGGGCCCAAGGGCCCCAGCATTTT. Protein product: CASSPPPGNRAQGPQHF.